The 2 T cell receptor beta chains listed next were all sequenced from one sample in a study of T cells in Graves' hyperthyroidism and ophthalmopathy. TCR beta CDR3 regions were amplified from RNA. A set of HTBI primers served as the primers for a first-round RT-PCR of the TCR CDR3. Each CDR3 protein is one row after TCRdb ran MiXCR on the multiplex PCR reads. The sample lists about 760,000 distinct CDR3 sequences, around a third occurring once. The sequencing sample was made of blood. The source of these receptors is a woman in her 40s with Graves' hyperthyroidism.

This clonotype has just a few counts. The V and J genes are TRBV6-2 or TRBV6-3 and TRBJ1-2; D call uncertain. This CDR3 spans 14 amino acids. CDR1 and CDR2 (germline): MNHEY, SVGEGT. The V and J ends lost 5 bases and 7 bases respectively, with 17 bases between them. The CDR3 is CASSTGRLSVGYTF. Here the CDR3 DNA reads TGTGCCAGCAGTACGGGTAGATTGAGCGTTGGCTACACCTTC.

This sequence joins TRBV20-1 and TRBJ2-5; D is uncertain. V dropped 0 bases and J dropped 4 bases, with 12 bases sitting between them. Germline loops: CDR1 DFQATT, CDR2 SNEGSKA (reference sequence). The CDR3 is made up of 14 amino acids. The CDR3 DNA is TGCAGTGCTAGAGATACCCGGGTCCCAGAGACCCAGTACTTC. Translated, it gives CSARDTRVPETQYF.